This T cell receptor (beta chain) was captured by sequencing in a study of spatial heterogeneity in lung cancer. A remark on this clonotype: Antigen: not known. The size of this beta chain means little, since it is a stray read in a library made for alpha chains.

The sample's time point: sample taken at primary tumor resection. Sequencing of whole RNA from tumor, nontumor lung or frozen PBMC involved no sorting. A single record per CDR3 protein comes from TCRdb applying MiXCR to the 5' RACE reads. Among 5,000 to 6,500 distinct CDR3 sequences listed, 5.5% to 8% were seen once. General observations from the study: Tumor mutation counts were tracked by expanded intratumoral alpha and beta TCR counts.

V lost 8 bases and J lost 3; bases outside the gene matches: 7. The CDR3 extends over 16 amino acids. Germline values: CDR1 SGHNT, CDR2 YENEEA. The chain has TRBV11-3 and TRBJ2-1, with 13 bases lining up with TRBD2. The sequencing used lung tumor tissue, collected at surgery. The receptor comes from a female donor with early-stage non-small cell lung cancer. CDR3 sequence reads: CASGAGTSGIYNEQFF. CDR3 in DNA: TGTGCCAGCGGGGCCGGGACTAGCGGGATCTACAATGAGCAGTTCTTC.